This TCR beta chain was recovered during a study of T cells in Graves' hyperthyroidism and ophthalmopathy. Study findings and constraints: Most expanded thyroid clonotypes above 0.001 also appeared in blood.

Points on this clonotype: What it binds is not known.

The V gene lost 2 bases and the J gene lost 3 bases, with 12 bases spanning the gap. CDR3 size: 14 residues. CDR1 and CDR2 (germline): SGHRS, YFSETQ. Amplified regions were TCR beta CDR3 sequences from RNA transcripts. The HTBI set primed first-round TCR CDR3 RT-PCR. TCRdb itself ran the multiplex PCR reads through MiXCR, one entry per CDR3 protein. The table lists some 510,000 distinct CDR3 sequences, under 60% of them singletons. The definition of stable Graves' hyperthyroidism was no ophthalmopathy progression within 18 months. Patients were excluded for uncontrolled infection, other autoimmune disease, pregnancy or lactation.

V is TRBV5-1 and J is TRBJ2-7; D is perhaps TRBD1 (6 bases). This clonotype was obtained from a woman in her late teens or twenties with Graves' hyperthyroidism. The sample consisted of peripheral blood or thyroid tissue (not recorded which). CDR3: CASSLPGDNYEQYF. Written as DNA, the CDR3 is TGCGCCAGCAGCTTACCAGGGGATAACTACGAGCAGTACTTC.